This TCR beta chain was sequenced during a study of regulatory and conventional T cells in RAG deficiency. General observations from the study: Shannon entropy fell and Simpson indices rose in RAG-deficient patients.

A remark on this clone: Antigen unknown.

This CDR3 has 18 residues. V lost 6 bases and J lost 2, with 23 bases in between. Sequenced by immunoSEQ multiplex PCR; TCRdb stores in-frame clones only, minus some. The data hold around 33,000 clones, with just under 90% observed a single time. The same sample was also used in a study of regulatory T cells. That work adds: Primers: 52 TRBV forward and 13 TRBJ reverse.

This receptor was identified in a human donor in good health. V gene TRBV23-1 combines with J gene TRBJ1-5; a possible D gene is TRBD1 (6 bases). TRBV23-1 is reported as an ORF; its role is uncertain. The specimen sequenced was CD8+ T cells sorted from blood. CDR3 sequence: CASRLGPIRGVGNQPQHF. DNA of the CDR3: TGCGCCAGCAGATTAGGGCCAATAAGGGGGGTTGGCAATCAGCCCCAGCATTTT.